This T cell receptor (beta chain) was recorded in a study of blood T cell repertoires in COVID-19. As for the study in general: Whether acute or convalescent, the COVID-19 samples came from the United States, Italy and Spain.

In the authors' workflow: It was from reference gene primer amplification that nucleated cell counts were estimated. TCRdb's table, derived via immunoSEQ multiplex PCR, lists solely in-frame clones and lacks some. The DNA gave D and trimming, while V, J and clone size come from that table. The top ten clones hold approximately 0.85% of a sample with around 260,000 clones, 75% to 90% of them seen once. The TCR was taken from a woman aged 40 to 50 who had recovered from COVID-19. Sequencing was performed on peripheral blood.

The CDR3: CASSPAGTREETQYF. Here the CDR3 DNA reads TGCGCCAGCAGCCCGGCCGGGACTAGAGAAGAGACCCAGTACTTC. The chain recombines TRBV5-1 with TRBJ2-5; 8 bases are shared with TRBD2. CDR1 and CDR2 (germline): SGHRS, YFSETQ. The CDR3 is 15 amino acids. V shed 4 bases, J shed 3 bases, and the junction held 8 bases outside the gene matches.